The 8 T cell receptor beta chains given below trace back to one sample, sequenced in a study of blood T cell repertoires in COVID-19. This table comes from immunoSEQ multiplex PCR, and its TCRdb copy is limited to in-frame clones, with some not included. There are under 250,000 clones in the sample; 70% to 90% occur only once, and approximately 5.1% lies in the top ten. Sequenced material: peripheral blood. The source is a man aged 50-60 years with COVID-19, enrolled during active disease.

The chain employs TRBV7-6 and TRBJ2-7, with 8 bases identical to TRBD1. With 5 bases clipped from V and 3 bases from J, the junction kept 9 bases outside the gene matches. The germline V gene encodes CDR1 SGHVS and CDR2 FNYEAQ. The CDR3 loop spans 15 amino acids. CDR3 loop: CASSPLGQGLYEQYF. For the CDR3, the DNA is TGTGCCAGCAGCCCGCTTGGACAGGGCCTCTACGAGCAGTACTTC.

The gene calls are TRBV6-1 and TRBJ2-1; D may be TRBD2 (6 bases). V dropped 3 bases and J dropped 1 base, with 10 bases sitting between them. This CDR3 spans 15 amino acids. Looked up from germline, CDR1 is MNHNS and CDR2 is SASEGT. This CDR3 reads CASSEGRGSYNEQFF. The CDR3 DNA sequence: TGTGCCAGCAGTGAGGGGCGGGGTTCCTACAATGAGCAGTTCTTC.

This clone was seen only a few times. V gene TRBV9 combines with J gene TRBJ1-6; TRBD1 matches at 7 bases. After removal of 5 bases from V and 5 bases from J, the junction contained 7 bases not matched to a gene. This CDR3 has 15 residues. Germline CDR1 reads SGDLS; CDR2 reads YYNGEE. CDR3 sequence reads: CASSRDGQDNSPLHF. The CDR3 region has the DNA TGTGCCAGCAGTCGCGATGGACAGGATAATTCACCCCTCCACTTT.

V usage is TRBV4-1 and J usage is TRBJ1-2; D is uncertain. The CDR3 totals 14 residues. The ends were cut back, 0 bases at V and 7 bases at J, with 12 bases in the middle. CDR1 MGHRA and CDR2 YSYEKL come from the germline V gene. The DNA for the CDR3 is TGCGCCAGCAGCCAAGATAAACGAGGGTTTGGCTACACCTTC. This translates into CASSQDKRGFGYTF.

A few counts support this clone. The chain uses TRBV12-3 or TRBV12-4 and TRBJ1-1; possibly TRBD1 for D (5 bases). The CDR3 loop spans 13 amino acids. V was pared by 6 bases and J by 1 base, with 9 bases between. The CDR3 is CASSWGENTEAFF. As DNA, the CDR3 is TGTGCCAGCAGCTGGGGGGAGAACACTGAAGCTTTCTTT.

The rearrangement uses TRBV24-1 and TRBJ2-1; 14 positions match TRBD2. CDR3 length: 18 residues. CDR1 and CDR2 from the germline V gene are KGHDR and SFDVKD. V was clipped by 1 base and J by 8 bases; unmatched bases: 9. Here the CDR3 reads CATSDFGKTSGGADEQFF. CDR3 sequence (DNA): TGTGCCACCAGTGATTTTGGTAAGACTAGCGGGGGGGCCGATGAGCAGTTCTTC.

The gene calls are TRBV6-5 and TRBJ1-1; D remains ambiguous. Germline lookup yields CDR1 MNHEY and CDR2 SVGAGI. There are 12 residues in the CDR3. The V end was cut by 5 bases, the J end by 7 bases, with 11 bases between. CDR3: CASSLQSLEAFF. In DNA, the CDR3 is TGTGCCAGCAGTCTACAGAGCCTTGAAGCTTTCTTT.

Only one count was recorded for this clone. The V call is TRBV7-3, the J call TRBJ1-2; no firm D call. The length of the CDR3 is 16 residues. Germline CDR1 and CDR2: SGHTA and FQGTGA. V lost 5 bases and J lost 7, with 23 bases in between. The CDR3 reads CASSPHGAGSPGGYTF. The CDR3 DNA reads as TGTGCCAGCAGCCCTCATGGAGCTGGTAGCCCTGGTGGCTACACCTTC.